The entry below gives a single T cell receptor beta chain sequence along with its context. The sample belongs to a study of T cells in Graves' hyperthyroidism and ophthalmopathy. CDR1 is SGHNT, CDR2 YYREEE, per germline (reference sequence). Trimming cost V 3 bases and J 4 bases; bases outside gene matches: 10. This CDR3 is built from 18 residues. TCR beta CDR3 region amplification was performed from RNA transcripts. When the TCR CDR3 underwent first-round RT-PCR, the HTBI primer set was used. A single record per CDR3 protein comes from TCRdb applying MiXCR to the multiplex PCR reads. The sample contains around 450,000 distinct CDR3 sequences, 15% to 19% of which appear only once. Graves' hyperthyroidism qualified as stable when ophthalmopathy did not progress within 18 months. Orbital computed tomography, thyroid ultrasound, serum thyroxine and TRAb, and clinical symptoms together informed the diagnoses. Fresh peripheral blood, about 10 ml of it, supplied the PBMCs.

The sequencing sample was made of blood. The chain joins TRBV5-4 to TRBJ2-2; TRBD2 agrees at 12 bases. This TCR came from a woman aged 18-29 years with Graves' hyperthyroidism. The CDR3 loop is CASSSLAGGPLSTGELFF. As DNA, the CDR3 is TGTGCCAGCAGCTCGCTAGCGGGAGGGCCGTTGAGCACCGGGGAGCTGTTTTTT.